These T cell receptor beta chains were read from a single sample in a study of T cell responses to AZD1222 COVID-19 vaccine. Using immunoSEQ multiplex PCR, the repertoire was profiled, and TCRdb retains in-frame clones only, with some absent. The sample carries about 170,000 clones, around 90% recorded once. The sample in question was peripheral blood, obtained on day 0 of AZD1222 vaccination. The receptors here all came from an adult in good health. Both conserved end residues are part of each CDR3. D genes are given only for firm matches. Clone sizes are given selectively: once, few, many, or a class where the clone is expanded.

J gene: TRBJ1-2; clone size: NA; D gene: NA; V gene: TRBV9; CDR3 DNA: TGTGCCAGCAGCCCACAGACTTCTAACTATGGCTACACCTTC; CDR3 protein: CASSPQTSNYGYTF
J gene: TRBJ1-2; clone size: few; D gene: NA; V gene: TRBV12-3/TRBV12-4; CDR3 DNA: TGTGCCAGCAGTTTGGACTTGGGGTATGGCTACACCTTC; CDR3 protein: CASSLDLGYGYTF
J gene: TRBJ2-3; clone size: NA; D gene: NA; V gene: TRBV24-1; CDR3 DNA: TGTGCCACCAGTGTACCCCGGGGAGGAGGCACAGATACGCAGTATTTT; CDR3 protein: CATSVPRGGGTDTQYF
J gene: TRBJ2-1; clone size: NA; D gene: TRBD2; V gene: TRBV29-1; CDR3 DNA: TGCAGCGTTGAAGTACGAGCGGGAAAGTACAATGAGCAGTTCTTC; CDR3 protein: CSVEVRAGKYNEQFF
J gene: TRBJ2-7; clone size: NA; D gene: TRBD1; V gene: TRBV5-1; CDR3 DNA: TGCGCCAGCAGCTTGGATGGGACAGGGCCCTACGAGCAGTACTTC; CDR3 protein: CASSLDGTGPYEQYF
J gene: TRBJ1-2; clone size: few; D gene: TRBD1; V gene: TRBV6-5; CDR3 DNA: TGTGCCAGCAGAACAGGGGGTGCTCCTAACTATGGCTACACCTTC; CDR3 protein: CASRTGGAPNYGYTF
J gene: TRBJ2-2; clone size: NA; D gene: NA; V gene: TRBV5-1; CDR3 DNA: TGCGCCAGCAGCTTGGAAGGGACCCGGAACACCGGGGAGCTGTTTTTT; CDR3 protein: CASSLEGTRNTGELFF
J gene: TRBJ1-1; clone size: NA; D gene: TRBD1; V gene: TRBV6-5; CDR3 DNA: TGTGCCAGCATCCGGGACAGGGGCCTCGCCGCTGAAGCTTTCTTT; CDR3 protein: CASIRDRGLAAEAFF
J gene: TRBJ2-6; clone size: NA; D gene: TRBD1; V gene: TRBV27; CDR3 DNA: TGTGCCAGCAGCTTAGACAGGGTTGGGCCTGGGGCCAACGTCCTGACTTTC; CDR3 protein: CASSLDRVGPGANVLTF
J gene: TRBJ2-6; clone size: NA; D gene: NA; V gene: TRBV19; CDR3 DNA: TGTGCCAGTAGTATTTGGAGTTCCTCTGGGGCCAACGTCCTGACTTTC; CDR3 protein: CASSIWSSSGANVLTF
J gene: TRBJ1-4; clone size: NA; D gene: TRBD1; V gene: TRBV28; CDR3 DNA: TGTGCCAGCAGCCTGACAGGGGGCAATAATGAAAAACTGTTTTTT; CDR3 protein: CASSLTGGNNEKLFF
J gene: TRBJ1-5; clone size: NA; D gene: NA; V gene: TRBV14; CDR3 DNA: TGTGCCAGCAGCCCCGGGGGCGGGGCGCGCCTGGATCAGCCCCAGCATTTT; CDR3 protein: CASSPGGGARLDQPQHF
J gene: TRBJ1-2; clone size: once; D gene: NA; V gene: TRBV19; CDR3 DNA: TGTGCCACCAGTATTAACTATGGCTACACCTTC; CDR3 protein: CATSINYGYTF
J gene: TRBJ2-5; clone size: NA; D gene: NA; V gene: TRBV7-2; CDR3 DNA: TGTGCCAGCAGCTTAGCTGGCGCCACCCAGTACTTC; CDR3 protein: CASSLAGATQYF
J gene: TRBJ2-3; clone size: once; D gene: NA; V gene: TRBV5-6; CDR3 DNA: TGTGCCAGCGGATGGCAGGGACCCACAGATACGCAGTATTTT; CDR3 protein: CASGWQGPTDTQYF
J gene: TRBJ1-2; clone size: NA; D gene: NA; V gene: TRBV29-1; CDR3 DNA: TGCAGCGTTGAAGTCAGGGGAGTTGAGGGGGGCTACACCTTC; CDR3 protein: CSVEVRGVEGGYTF
J gene: TRBJ2-2; clone size: NA; D gene: TRBD2; V gene: TRBV29-1; CDR3 DNA: TGCAGCGTTGTATTGGCTAGCGGGAGACGAGGCGGGGAGCTGTTTTTT; CDR3 protein: CSVVLASGRRGGELFF
J gene: TRBJ2-2; clone size: NA; D gene: NA; V gene: TRBV6-4; CDR3 DNA: TGTGCCAGCATGCGCACCGGGGAGCTGTTTTTT; CDR3 protein: CASMRTGELFF
J gene: TRBJ2-7; clone size: NA; D gene: TRBD2; V gene: TRBV18; CDR3 DNA: TGTGCCAGCTCACCCAGCGGGACTAGCGGTATCTACGAGCAGTACTTC; CDR3 protein: CASSPSGTSGIYEQYF
J gene: TRBJ1-2; clone size: NA; D gene: NA; V gene: TRBV16; CDR3 DNA: TGTGCCAGCAGCCAATCGGTCCATGGCTACACCTTC; CDR3 protein: CASSQSVHGYTF
J gene: TRBJ2-7; clone size: NA; D gene: NA; V gene: TRBV19; CDR3 DNA: TGTGCCAGTAGTACGGTCCCCTACGAGCAGTACTTC; CDR3 protein: CASSTVPYEQYF